This TCR beta chain was sequenced for a study of CD8+ T cells in alopecia areata (dated by TCRdb to 2016 to 2019). Regarding the study in general: The study used high-throughput TCRbeta sequencing to examine T cell clonal expansion in alopecia areata, in both the C3H/HeJ mouse model and human patients. On the human side, TCRbeta sequencing was run on scalp tissue and on sorted CD4+ and CD8+ peripheral blood T cells from healthy controls and from alopecia areata patients with either patchy or totalis/universalis disease. Scalp clonality was compared among normal scalp (n=4), patchy alopecia areata scalp (n=8), and alopecia totalis/universalis scalp (n=8). RNA came from the PAXgene miRNA kit for fixed scalp, the miRNeasy kit for PBMCs, and the RNeasy kit for mouse skin. Amplification of TCRbeta CDR3 regions was done by immunoSEQ multiplex PCR using 35 Vbeta forward primers and 13 Jbeta reverse primers. Broad study findings and their caveats: Unlike mouse skin, where gammadelta T cells dominate, normal human skin contains resident alphabeta T cells that get sequenced too, which complicates analysis of the scalp TCR repertoire. Higher clonality and more expanded CD8+ clones were observed in lesional scalp than in normal scalp, particularly in alopecia totalis/universalis, a finding suggestive of antigenic drive. TCR sequences shared between patients were less clear than in mice, possibly partly because of HLA diversity in the patient population.

Including the terminal cysteine and phenylalanine, the CDR3 comprises 12 residues. The sequence is cut down to CDR3 DNA, 36 bases in frame from base 1. CDR1 is given as SGHRS and CDR2 as YFSETQ, both from the germline V gene. V trim: 4 bases; J trim: 7 bases; unmatched bases: 0. From alopecia areata patients, peripheral blood was collected along with lesional scalp punch biopsies. PBMCs were isolated by density centrifugation and stained for CD3, CD4 and CD8, after which CD4+ and CD8+ T cells were sorted on a FACSAria. As part of a multicenter biomarker study, untreated alopecia areata patients were recruited. In five patients from the biomarker study, the blood CD8+ T cells went through an additional sort into NKG2D-low and NKG2D-high fractions. The library was produced with the immunoSEQ multiplex PCR assay. RNA was extracted from all samples and reverse transcribed into cDNA, which served as template for TCR sequencing. SuperScript III was used to make first-strand cDNA, primed with a 2:1 mix of oligo-dT and random hexamers. A synthetic immune receptor repertoire was used to gauge amplification bias, and whatever bias remained was removed computationally. As for how the authors treated the data: Raw reads were preprocessed to remove errors, and CDR3 was defined according to IMGT conventions as the region from the conserved cysteine to phenylalanine. Clonality was calculated as 1 minus Shannon entropy normalized by log2 of the number of productive unique TCRs. Whether scalp clones were CD4 or CD8 was inferred by matching scalp TCRbeta sequences against CD4 and CD8 repertoires sorted from blood. In its TCRdb copy, this immuneACCESS table keeps in-frame sequences only and misses some clones. Where compared with another copy, unresolved V genes explain less than half of these, and the others have no known cause. The V and J calls and clone size are taken from that table; D and trimming were inferred from the DNA. In all, the sample holds 65,000 to 100,000 clones, and roughly 51% of those were seen once. About 6% of the sample is held by the ten biggest clonotypes.

Details on this clone: Its antigen target is currently unknown. Base qualities were left out, and no much larger clone turns up one base away.

The clonotype originates from a human donor with alopecia areata. Recombination linked TRBV5-1 to TRBJ2-4; 9 junctional bases match TRBD1. Sequenced sample: NKG2D-high CD8+ T cells sorted from blood. The cell subset or site label for this specimen denotes: sorted CD8+ NKG2D-high blood T cells. The DNA reads TGCGCCAGCAGCGGACAGGGGAACATTCAGTACTTC. It translates to CASSGQGNIQYF.